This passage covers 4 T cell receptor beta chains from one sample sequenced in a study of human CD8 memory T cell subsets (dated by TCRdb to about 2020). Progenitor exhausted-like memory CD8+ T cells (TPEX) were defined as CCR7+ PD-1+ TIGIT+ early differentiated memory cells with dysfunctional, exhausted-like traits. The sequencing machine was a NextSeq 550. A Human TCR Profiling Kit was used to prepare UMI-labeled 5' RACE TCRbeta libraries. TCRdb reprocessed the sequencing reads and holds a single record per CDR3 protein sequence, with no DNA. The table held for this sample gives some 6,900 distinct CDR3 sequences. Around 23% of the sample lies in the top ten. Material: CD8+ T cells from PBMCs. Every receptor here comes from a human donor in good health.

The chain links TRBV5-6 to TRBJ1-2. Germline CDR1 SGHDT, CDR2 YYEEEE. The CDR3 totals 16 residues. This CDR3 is CASRYLTSSLFYGYTF.

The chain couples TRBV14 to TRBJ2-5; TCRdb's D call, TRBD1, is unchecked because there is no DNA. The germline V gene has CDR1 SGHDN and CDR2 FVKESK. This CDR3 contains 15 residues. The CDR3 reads CASSPDGGYQETQYF. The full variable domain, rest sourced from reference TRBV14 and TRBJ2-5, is EAGVTQFPSHSVIEKGQTVTLRCDPISGHDNLYWYRRVMGKEIKFLLHFVKESKQDESGMPNNRFLAERTGGTYSTLKVQPAELEDSGVYFCASSPDGGYQETQYFGPGTRLLVL.

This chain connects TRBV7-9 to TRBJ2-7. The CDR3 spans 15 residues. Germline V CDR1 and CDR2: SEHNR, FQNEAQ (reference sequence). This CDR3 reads CASSLTQGGPYEQYF.

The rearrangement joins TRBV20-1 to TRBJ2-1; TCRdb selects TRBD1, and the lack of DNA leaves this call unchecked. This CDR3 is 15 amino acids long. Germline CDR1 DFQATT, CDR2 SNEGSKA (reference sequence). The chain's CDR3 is CSARGGGSSYNEQFF.